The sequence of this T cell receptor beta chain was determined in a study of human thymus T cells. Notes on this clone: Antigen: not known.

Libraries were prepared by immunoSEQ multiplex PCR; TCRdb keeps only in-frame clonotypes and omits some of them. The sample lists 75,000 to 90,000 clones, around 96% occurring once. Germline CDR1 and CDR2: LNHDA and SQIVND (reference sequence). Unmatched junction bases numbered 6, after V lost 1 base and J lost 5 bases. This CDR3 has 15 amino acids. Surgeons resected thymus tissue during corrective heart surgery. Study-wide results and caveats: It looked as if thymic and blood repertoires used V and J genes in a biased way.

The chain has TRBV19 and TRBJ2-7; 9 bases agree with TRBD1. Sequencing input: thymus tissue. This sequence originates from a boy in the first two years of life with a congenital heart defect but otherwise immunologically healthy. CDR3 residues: CASSIAGTGFHEQYF. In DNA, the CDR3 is TGTGCCAGTAGTATAGCCGGGACAGGGTTCCACGAGCAGTACTTC.